This T cell receptor beta chain was identified in a study of OX40 agonist ivuxolimab in advanced cancers. Across the study: Clinicians treated patients with ivuxolimab, an agonistic anti-OX40 (CD134) antibody. Overall study results and limits: There was clonal expansion of CD4+ and CD8+ blood T cells by week 6 at 0.1 to 3.0 mg/kg.

TCRdb's table, derived via immunoSEQ multiplex PCR, lists solely in-frame clones and lacks some. The sample has tens of thousands of clones, roughly nine tenths seen once; the top ten hold 0.69%. Turning to this clone: Antigen unknown.

Trimming removed 0 bases from V and 0 bases from J, with 10 bases in between. CDR3 length: 15 residues. Looked up from germline, CDR1 is SGHDT and CDR2 is YYEEEE. This clonotype originated in an adult with an advanced solid tumor such as melanoma, head and neck, liver or kidney cancer. The sample was CD4+ or CD8+ T cells sorted from blood, taken in a trial of the OX40 agonist ivuxolimab. This chain uses TRBV5-6 with TRBJ2-7; D perhaps matches TRBD1 (6 bases). CDR3 sequence reads: CASSLGQAYSYEQYF. The CDR3 coding sequence is TGTGCCAGCAGCTTGGGACAGGCCTACTCCTACGAGCAGTACTTC.